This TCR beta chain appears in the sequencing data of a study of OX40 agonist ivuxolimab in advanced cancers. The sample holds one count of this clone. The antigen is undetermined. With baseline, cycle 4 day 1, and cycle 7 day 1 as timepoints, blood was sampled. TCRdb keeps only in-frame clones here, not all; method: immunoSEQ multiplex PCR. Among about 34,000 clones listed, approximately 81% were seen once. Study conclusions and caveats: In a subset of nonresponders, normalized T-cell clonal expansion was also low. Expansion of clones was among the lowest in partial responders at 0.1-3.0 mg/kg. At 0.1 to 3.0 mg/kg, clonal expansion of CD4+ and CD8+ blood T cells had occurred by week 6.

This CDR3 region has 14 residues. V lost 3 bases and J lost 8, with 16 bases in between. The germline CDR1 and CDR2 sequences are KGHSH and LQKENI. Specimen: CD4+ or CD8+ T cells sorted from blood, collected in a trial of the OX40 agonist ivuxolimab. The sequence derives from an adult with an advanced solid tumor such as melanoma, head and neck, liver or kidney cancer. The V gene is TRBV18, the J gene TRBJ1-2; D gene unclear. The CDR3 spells CASSPSASQKGYTF. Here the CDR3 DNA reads TGTGCCAGCTCACCCTCTGCTAGCCAGAAGGGCTACACCTTC.